This T cell receptor beta chain was captured by sequencing in a study of blood T cells in healthy people across ages. Study conclusions and caveats: With naive T cell percentage, TCR beta diversity showed a strong correlation.

Combining a sample-barcoded 5' primer with a J-beta primer mix, a second PCR ran for roughly 7 to 12 cycles. CDR3-containing paired-end reads numbered at least 2.5 million in each sample. TCRdb re-called the 5' RACE reads with MiXCR, one entry per CDR3 protein. The sample has 850,000 to 950,000 distinct CDR3 sequences; under 30% are singletons. This clonotype was recorded at least ten times. Its antigen is undetermined. The clonotype was recovered from a woman older than 75 in good health. The sequenced material came from blood.

CDR3 nucleotides: TGTGCCAGCAGCTTCTCCGGGACAGGGAACACAGATACGCAGTATTTT. Translation: CASSFSGTGNTDTQYF. The chain joins TRBV7-2 to TRBJ2-3, with 9 bases that match TRBD1. The J segment lost 2 bases and the V segment lost 3 bases, leaving 6 bases of the junction unmatched. CDR3 length equals 16 residues. Germline V CDR1 and CDR2: SGHTA, FQGNSA.